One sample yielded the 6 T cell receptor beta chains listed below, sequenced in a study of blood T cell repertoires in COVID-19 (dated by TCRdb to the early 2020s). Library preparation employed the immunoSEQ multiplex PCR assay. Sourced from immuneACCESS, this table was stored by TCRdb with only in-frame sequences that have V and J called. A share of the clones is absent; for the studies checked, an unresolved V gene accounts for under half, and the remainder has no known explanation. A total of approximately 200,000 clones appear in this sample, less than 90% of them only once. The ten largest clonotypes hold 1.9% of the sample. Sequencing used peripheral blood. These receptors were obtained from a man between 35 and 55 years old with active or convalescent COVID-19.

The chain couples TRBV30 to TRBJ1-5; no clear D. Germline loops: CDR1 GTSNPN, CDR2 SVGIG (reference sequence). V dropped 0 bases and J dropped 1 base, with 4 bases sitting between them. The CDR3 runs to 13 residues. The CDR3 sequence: CAWSVESNQPQHF. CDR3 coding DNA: TGTGCCTGGAGTGTGGAGAGCAATCAGCCCCAGCATTTT.

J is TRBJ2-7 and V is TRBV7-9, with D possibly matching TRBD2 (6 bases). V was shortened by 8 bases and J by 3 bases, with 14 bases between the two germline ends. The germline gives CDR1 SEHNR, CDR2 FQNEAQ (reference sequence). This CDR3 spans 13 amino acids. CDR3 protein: CASASAGFYEQYF. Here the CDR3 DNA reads TGTGCCAGCGCCTCTGCGGGGTTCTACGAGCAGTACTTC.

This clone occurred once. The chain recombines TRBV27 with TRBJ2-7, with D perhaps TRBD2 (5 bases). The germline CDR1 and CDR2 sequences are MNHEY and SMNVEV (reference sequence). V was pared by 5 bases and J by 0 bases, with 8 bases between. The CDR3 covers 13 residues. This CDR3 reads CASSVGSSYEQYF. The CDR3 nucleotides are TGTGCCAGCAGTGTGGGGAGCTCCTACGAGCAGTACTTC.

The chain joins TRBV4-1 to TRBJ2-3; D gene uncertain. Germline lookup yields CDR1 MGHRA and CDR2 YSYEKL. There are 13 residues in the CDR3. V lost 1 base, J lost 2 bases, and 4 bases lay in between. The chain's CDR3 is CASSQAHTDTQYF. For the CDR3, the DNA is TGCGCCAGCAGCCAAGCCCACACAGATACGCAGTATTTT.

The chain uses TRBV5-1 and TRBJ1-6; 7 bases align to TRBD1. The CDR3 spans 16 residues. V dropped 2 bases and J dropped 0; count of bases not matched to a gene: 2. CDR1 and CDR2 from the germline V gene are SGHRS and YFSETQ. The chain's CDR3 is CASSFGDSSYNSPLHF. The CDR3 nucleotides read TGCGCCAGCAGCTTCGGGGACAGCTCCTATAATTCACCCCTCCACTTT.

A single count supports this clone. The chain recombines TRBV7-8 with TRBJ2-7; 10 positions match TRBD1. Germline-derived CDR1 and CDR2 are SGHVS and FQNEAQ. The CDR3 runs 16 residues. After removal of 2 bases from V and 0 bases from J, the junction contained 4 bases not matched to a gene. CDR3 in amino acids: CASSLTGQGNSYEQYF. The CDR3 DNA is TGTGCCAGCAGCTTAACGGGACAGGGGAACTCCTACGAGCAGTACTTC.